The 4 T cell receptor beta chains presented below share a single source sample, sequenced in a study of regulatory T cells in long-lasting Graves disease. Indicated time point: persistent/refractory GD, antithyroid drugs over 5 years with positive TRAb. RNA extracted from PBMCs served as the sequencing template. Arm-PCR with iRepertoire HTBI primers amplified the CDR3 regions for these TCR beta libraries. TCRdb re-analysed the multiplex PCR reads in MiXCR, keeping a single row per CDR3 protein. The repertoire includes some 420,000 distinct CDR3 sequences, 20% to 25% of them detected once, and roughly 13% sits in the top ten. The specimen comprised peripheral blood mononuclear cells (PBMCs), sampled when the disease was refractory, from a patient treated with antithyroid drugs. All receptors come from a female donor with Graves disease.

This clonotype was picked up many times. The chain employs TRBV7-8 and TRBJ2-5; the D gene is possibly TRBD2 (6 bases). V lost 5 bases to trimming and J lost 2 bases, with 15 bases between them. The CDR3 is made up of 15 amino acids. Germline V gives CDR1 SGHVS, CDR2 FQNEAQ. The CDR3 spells CASSRGRSGQETQYF. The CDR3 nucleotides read TGTGCCAGCAGCCGTGGTCGTAGCGGTCAAGAGACCCAGTACTTC.

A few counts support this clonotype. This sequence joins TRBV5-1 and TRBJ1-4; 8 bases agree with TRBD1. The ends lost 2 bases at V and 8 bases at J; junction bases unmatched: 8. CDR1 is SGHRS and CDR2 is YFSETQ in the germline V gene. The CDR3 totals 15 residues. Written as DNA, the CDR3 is TGCGCCAGCAGCTTAACAGGGGGATTTGAAGAAAAACTGTTTTTT. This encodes CASSLTGGFEEKLFF.

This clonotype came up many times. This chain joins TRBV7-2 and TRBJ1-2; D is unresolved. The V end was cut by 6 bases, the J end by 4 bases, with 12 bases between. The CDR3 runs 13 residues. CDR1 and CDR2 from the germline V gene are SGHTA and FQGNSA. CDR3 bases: TGTGCCAGCAGTTTAAGCGTTAGCTATGGCTACACCTTC. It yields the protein CASSLSVSYGYTF. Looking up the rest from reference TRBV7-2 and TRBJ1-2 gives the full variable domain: GAGVSQSPSNKVTEKGKDVELRCDPISGHTALYWYRQSLGQGLEFLIYFQGNSAPDKSGLPSDRFSAERTGGSVSTLTIQRTQQEDSAVYLCASSLSVSYGYTFGSGTRLTVV.

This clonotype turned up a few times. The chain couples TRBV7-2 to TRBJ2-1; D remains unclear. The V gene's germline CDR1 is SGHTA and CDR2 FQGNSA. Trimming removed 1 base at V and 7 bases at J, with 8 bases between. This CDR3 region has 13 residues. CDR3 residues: CASSLDGRNEQFF. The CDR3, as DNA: TGTGCCAGCAGCTTAGACGGGCGGAATGAGCAGTTCTTC.